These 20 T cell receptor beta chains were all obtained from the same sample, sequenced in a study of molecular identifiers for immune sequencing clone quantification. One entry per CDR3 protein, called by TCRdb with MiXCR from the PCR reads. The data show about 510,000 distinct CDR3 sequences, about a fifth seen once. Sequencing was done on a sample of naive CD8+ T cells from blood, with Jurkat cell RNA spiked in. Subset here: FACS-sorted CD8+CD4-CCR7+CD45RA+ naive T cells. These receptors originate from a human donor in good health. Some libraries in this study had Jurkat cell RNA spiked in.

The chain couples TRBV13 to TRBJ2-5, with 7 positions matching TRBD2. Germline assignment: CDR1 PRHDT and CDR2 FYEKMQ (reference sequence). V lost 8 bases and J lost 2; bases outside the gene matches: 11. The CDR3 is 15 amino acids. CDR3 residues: CASGPSGFLQETQYF. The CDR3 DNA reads TGTGCCAGCGGCCCTAGCGGCTTCCTACAAGAGACCCAGTACTTC. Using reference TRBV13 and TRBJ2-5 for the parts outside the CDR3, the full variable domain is AAGVIQSPRHLIKEKRETATLKCYPIPRHDTVYWYQQGPGQDPQFLISFYEKMQSDKGSIPDRFSAQQFSDYHSELNMSSLELGDSALYFCASGPSGFLQETQYFGPGTRLLVL.

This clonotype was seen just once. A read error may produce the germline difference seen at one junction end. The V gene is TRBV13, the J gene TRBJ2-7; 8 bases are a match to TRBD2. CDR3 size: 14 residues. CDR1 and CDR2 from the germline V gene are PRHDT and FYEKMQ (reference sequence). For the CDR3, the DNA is TGTGCCAGCGGCTTAGCGGGACGGGACTACGAGCAGTACTTC. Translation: CASGLAGRDYEQYF.

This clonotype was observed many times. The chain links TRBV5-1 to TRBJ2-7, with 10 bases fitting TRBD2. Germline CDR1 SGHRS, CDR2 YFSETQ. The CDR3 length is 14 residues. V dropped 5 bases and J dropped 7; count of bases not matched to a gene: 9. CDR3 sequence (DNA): TGCGCCAGCAGTCAGCCGGGACTAGCGAGGGAGCAGTACTTC. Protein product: CASSQPGLAREQYF. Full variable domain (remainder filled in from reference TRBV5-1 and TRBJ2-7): KAGVTQTPRYLIKTRGQQVTLSCSPISGHRSVSWYQQTPGQGLQFLFEYFSETQRNKGNFPGRFSGRQFSNSRSEMNVSTLELGDSALYLCASSQPGLAREQYFGPGTRLTVT.

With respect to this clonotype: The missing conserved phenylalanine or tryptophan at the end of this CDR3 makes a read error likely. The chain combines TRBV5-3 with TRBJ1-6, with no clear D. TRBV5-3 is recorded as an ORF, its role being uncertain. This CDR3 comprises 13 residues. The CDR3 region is CASSLVLDSPLHL. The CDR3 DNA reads TGTGCCAGCAGCTTGGTCCTAGATTCACCCCTCCACCTT.

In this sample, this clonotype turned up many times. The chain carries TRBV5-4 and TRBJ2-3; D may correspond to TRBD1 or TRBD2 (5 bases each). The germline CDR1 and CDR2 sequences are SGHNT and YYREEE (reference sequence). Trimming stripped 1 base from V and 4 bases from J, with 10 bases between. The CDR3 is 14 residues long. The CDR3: CASSLFRGADTQYF. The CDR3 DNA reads TGTGCCAGCAGCTTGTTTAGAGGGGCAGATACGCAGTATTTT.

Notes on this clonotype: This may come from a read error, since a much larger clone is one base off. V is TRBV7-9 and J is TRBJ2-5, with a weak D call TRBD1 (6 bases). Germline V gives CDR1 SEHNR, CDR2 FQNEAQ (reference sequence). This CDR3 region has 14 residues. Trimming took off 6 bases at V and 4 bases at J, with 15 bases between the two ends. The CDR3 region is CASRVQGERETQYF. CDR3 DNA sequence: TGTGCCAGCAGAGTACAGGGTGAACGAGAGACCCAGTACTTC.

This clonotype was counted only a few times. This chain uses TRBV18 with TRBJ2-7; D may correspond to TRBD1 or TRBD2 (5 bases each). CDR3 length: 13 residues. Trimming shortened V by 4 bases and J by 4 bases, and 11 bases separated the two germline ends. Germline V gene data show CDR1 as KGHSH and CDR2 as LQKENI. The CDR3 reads CASSLLEGYEQYF. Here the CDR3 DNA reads TGTGCCAGCTCACTACTAGAGGGGTACGAGCAGTACTTC.

As DNA, the CDR3 is TGTGCCAGCAGTTGGTCGAACGACGTAGGCCATGAGCAGTTCTTC. Its translation: CASSWSNDVGHEQFF. The V call is TRBV11-2, the J call TRBJ2-1; D unclear. Trimming removed 6 bases at V and 8 bases at J, with 20 bases between. The CDR3 length is 15 residues. In germline, CDR1 is SGHAT, CDR2 FQNNGV. Full variable domain (rest looked up from reference TRBV11-2 and TRBJ2-1): EAGVAQSPRYKIIEKRQSVAFWCNPISGHATLYWYQQILGQGPKLLIQFQNNGVVDDSQLPKDRFSAERLKGVDSTLKIQPAKLEDSAVYLCASSWSNDVGHEQFFGPGTRLTVL.

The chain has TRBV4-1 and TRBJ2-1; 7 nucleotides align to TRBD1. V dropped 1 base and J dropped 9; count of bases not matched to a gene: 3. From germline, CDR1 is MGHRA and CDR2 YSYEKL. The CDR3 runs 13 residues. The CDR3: CASSQVNRGEQFF. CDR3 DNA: TGCGCCAGCAGCCAAGTAAACAGGGGTGAGCAGTTCTTC.

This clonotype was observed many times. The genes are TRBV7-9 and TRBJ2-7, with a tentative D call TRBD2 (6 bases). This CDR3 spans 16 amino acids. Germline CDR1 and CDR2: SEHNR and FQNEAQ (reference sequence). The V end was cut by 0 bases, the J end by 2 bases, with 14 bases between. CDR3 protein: CASSLAGSRGPYEQYF. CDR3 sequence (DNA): TGTGCCAGCAGCTTAGCCGGGAGTCGGGGTCCCTACGAGCAGTACTTC.

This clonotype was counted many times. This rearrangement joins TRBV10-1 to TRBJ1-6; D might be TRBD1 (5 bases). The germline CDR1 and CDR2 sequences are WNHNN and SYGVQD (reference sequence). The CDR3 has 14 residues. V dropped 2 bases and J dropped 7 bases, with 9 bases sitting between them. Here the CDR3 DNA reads TGCGCCAGCAGTGAGACCAGGGCGAATTCACCCCTCCACTTT. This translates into CASSETRANSPLHF.

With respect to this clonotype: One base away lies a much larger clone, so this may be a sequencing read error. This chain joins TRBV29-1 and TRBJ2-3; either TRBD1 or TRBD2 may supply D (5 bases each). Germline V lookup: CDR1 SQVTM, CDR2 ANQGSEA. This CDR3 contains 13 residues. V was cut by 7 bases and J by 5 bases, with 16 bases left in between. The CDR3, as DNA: TGCAGCGCCGAGGGAGCAAGGGGAGATACGCAGTATTTT. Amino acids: CSAEGARGDTQYF.

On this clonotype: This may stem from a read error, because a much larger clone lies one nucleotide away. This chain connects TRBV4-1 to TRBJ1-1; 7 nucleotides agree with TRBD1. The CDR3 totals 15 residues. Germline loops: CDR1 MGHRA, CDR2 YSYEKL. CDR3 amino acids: CASSRNTGAATEALF. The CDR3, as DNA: TGCGCCAGCAGCCGAAATACAGGGGCCGCCACTGAAGCTCTCTTT.

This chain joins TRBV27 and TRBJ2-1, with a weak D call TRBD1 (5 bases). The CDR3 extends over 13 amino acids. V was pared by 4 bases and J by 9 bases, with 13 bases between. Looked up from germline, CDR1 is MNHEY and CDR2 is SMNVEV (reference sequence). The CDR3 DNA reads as TGTGCCAGCAGTTCACTAAGGGGTATTGAGCAGTTCTTC. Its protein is CASSSLRGIEQFF.

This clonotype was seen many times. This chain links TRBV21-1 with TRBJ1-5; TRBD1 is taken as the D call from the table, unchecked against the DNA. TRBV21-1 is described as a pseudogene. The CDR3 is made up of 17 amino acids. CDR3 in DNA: TGTGCCAGCAGCAAAGGTTCCCCCAGGGGGCTCTGTCAGCCCCAGCATTTT. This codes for CASSKGSPRGLCQPQHF.

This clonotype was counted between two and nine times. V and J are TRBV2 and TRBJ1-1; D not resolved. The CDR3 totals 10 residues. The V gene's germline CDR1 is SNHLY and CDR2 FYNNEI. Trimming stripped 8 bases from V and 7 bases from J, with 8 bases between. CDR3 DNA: TGTGCCAGCCTGGGAGTTGAAGCTTTCTTT. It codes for CASLGVEAFF.

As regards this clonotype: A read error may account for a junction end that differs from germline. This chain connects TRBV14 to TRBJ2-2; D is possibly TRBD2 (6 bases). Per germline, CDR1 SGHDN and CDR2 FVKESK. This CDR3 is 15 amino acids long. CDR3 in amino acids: CANSQEWRDTGELFF. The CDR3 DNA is TGTGCCAACAGCCAAGAGTGGAGGGACACCGGGGAGCTGTTTTTT.

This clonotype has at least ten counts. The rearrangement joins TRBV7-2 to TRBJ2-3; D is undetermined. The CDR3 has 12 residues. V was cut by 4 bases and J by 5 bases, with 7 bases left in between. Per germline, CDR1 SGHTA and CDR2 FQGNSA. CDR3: CASSSAGDTQYF. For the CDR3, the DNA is TGTGCCAGCAGCTCCGCTGGAGATACGCAGTATTTT. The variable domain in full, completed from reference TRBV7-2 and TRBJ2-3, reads GAGVSQSPSNKVTEKGKDVELRCDPISGHTALYWYRQSLGQGLEFLIYFQGNSAPDKSGLPSDRFSAERTGGSVSTLTIQRTQQEDSAVYLCASSSAGDTQYFGPGTRLTVL.

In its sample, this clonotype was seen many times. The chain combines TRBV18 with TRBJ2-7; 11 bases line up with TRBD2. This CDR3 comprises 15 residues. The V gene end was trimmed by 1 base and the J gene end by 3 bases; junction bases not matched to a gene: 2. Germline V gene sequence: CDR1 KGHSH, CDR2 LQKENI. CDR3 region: CASSPRTSGGYEQYF. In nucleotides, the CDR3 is TGTGCCAGCTCACCACGTACTAGCGGGGGCTACGAGCAGTACTTC.

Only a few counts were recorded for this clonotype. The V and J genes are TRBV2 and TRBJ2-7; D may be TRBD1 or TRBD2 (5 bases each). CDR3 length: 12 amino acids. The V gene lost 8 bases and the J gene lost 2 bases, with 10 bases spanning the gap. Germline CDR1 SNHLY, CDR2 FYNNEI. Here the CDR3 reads CASGTGTYEQYF. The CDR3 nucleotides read TGTGCCAGCGGGACGGGGACCTACGAGCAGTACTTC.